A selection of T cell receptor beta chains follows, all from one sample in a study of T-cell reconstitution after alpha-beta-depleted transplantation in children. MiXCR, applied by TCRdb to the PCR reads, yields one record per CDR3 protein. The table includes hundreds of thousands of distinct CDR3 sequences, under 15% detected once. Specimen: PBMCs, collected before TCRalphabeta/CD19-depleted stem cell transplant. The receptors stem from a girl aged 2-10 years with congenital amegakaryocytic thrombocytopenia, due to receive a stem cell transplant. Both conserved end residues are part of each CDR3. A D gene is named only where the DNA matches it firmly. The listing skips clone size in some rows; elsewhere it reads once, few, many or a size class.

J | size | V | D | DNA | CDR3
TRBJ2-1 | many | TRBV20-1 | NA | TGCAGTGCTACCGGGATCCGCCACAATGAGCAGTTCTTC | CSATGIRHNEQFF
TRBJ2-3 | few | TRBV5-1 | TRBD1 | TGCGCCAGCAGCTTGGGTCGGGACAGGGGACGTGAGGATACGCAGTATTTT | CASSLGRDRGREDTQYF
TRBJ2-1 | many | TRBV6-6 | NA | TGTGCCAGCAGTTACTCGCTCGATGAGCAGTTCTTC | CASSYSLDEQFF
TRBJ2-3 | many | TRBV20-1 | TRBD2 | TGCAGTGCTAGACTAGCGGGGGCACAGGCCGCAGATACGCAGTATTTT | CSARLAGAQAADTQYF
TRBJ2-7 | many | TRBV20-1 | TRBD2 | TGCAGTGCTAGAGTTTGGACTAGCGGGGAGTACGAGCAGTACTTC | CSARVWTSGEYEQYF
TRBJ2-1 | NA | TRBV7-3 | TRBD2 | TGTGCCAGCAGCCAATCAAGGGCTAGCGGAAAAAATCCCATCAATGAGCAGTTCTTC | CASSQSRASGKNPINEQFF
TRBJ2-7 | NA | TRBV20-1 | NA | TGCAGTGCTAGTGGGCCTTTTTACGAGCAGTACTTC | CSASGPFYEQYF
TRBJ1-1 | few | TRBV7-2 | NA | TGTGCCAGCAGCTTAGTTCTGGTTTATGAAGCTTTCTTT | CASSLVLVYEAFF
TRBJ2-5 | once | TRBV4-1 | NA | TGCGCCAGCAGCGGGAAGGGGGAGACCCAGTACTTC | CASSGKGETQYF
TRBJ2-7 | few | TRBV20-1 | NA | TGCAGTGCTAGGGATCAGGACACCCGGTCCTACGAGCAGTACTTC | CSARDQDTRSYEQYF
TRBJ2-1 | few | TRBV2 | NA | TGTGCCAGGGAACACGAGGTTGACAATGAGCAGTTCTTC | CAREHEVDNEQFF
TRBJ2-5 | NA | TRBV24-1 | NA | TGTGCCACCAGTGAGCCAGGGCCAGGAGACGAGACCCAGTACTTC | CATSEPGPGDETQYF
TRBJ2-1 | many | TRBV7-2 | NA | TGTGCCAGCAGCTTAGGTGTAGCCTCCTACAATGAGCAGTTCTTC | CASSLGVASYNEQFF
TRBJ2-7 | many | TRBV20-1 | NA | TGCAGTGCATTCCCGGGCCGTGGCTACGAGCAGTACTTC | CSAFPGRGYEQYF
TRBJ2-7 | few | TRBV7-2 | TRBD2 | TGTGCCAGCAGCTCTCAGCGGGACTACGAGCAGTACTTC | CASSSQRDYEQYF
TRBJ1-5 | NA | TRBV20-1 | NA | TGCAGTGCTATTTCCTTGGAGGGGGACGTATATAGCAATCAGCCCCAGCATTTT | CSAISLEGDVYSNQPQHF
TRBJ2-2 | NA | TRBV7-7 | TRBD2 | TGTGCCAGCAGCTTAGGCGAACTAGCGGTCCCGACCGGGGAGCTGTTTTTT | CASSLGELAVPTGELFF